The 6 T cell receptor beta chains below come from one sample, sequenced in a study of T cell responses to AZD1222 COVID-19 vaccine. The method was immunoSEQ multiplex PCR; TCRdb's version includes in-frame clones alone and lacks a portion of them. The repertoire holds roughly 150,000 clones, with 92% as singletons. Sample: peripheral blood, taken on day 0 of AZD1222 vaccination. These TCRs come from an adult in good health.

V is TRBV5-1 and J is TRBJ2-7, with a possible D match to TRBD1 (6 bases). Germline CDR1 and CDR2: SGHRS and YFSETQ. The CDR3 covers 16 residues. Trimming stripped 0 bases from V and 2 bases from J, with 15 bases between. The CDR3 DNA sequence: TGCGCCAGCAGCTTGGTCTCAGGGGTCCCTCCCTACGAGCAGTACTTC. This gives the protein CASSLVSGVPPYEQYF.

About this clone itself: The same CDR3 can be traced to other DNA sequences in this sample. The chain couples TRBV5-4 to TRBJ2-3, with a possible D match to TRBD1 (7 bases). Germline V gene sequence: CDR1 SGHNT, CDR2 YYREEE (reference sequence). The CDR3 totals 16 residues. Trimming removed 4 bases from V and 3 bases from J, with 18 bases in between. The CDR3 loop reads CASSPRQGGGTDTQYF. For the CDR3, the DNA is TGTGCCAGCAGCCCCCGACAGGGAGGTGGGACAGATACGCAGTATTTT. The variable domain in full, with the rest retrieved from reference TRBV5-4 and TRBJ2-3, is ETGVTQSPTHLIKTRGQQVTLRCSSQSGHNTVSWYQQALGQGPQFIFQYYREEENGRGNFPPRFSGLQFPNYSSELNVNALELDDSALYLCASSPRQGGGTDTQYFGPGTRLTVL.

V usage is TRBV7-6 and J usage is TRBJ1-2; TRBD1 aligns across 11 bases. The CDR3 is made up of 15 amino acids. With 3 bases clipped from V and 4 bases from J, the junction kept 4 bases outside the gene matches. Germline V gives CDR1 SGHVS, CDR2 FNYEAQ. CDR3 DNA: TGTGCCAGCAGCTTTGGACAGGGGGCAGGCTATGGCTACACCTTC. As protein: CASSFGQGAGYGYTF.

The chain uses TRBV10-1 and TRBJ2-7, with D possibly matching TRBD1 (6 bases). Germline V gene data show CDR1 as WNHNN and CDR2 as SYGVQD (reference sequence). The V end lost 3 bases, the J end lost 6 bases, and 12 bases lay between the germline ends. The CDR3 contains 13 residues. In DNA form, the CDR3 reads TGCGCCAGCAGTGATTCAGGGGTAGGCGAGCAGTACTTC. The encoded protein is CASSDSGVGEQYF.

As DNA, the CDR3 is TGTGCCAGCAGTTTGGGAGTGGGCGAGCAGTACTTC. Translated, it gives CASSLGVGEQYF. The chain couples TRBV12-3 or TRBV12-4 to TRBJ2-7; possible D gene TRBD2, 5 bases. This CDR3 contains 12 residues. Trimming took off 3 bases at V and 6 bases at J, with 9 bases between the two ends.

Here the CDR3 DNA reads TGTGCCTGGAGTGACCCGGCAGATACGCAGTATTTT. Amino acid sequence: CAWSDPADTQYF. This chain links TRBV30 with TRBJ2-3; D remains ambiguous. V lost 1 base to trimming and J lost 4 bases, with 6 bases between them. This CDR3 is 12 amino acids long. The germline V gene encodes CDR1 GTSNPN and CDR2 SVGIG (reference sequence).